This paragraph reports one T cell receptor (beta chain). The record originates from a study of shared T cell receptors in the human thymus. The method was immunoSEQ multiplex PCR; TCRdb's version includes in-frame clones alone and lacks a portion of them. The repertoire consists of just under 550,000 clones, with around 78% occurring once and the leading ten covering about 0.013%. The CDR3 is 15 residues long. Trimming cost V 7 bases and J 0 bases; bases outside gene matches: 2. CDR1 is MDHEN and CDR2 is SYDVKM in the germline V gene. The same sample was also studied in work on human thymus T cells.

The gene calls are TRBV28 and TRBJ2-1; 11 bases are a match to TRBD2. The material sequenced was thymocytes. The TCR comes from a boy younger than two with a congenital heart defect. CDR3 sequence: CASNTSGSSYNEQFF. The CDR3 DNA sequence: TGTGCCAGCAATACTAGCGGGAGCTCCTACAATGAGCAGTTCTTC.